This TCR beta chain is from a study of cytomegalovirus exposure and HLA in healthy donors. Regarding the study as a whole: One later analysis reportedly identified an Asian-associated ancestry cluster that showed fewer N-insertions than the roughly 720-donor mean. Rates of TCR association differed by HLA locus in a later analysis, with DRB1 highest and HLA-C lowest. Per a prior analysis, the majority of TCR beta V segments were productive roughly 87% or roughly 30% of the time. Most TCR sequences were seen very rarely across donors, but some public TCRs occurred in many.

The CDR3 is 14 amino acids. V lost 9 bases to trimming and J lost 5 bases; unmatched junction nucleotides: 5. CDR1 LNHNV and CDR2 YYDKDF come from the germline V gene (reference sequence). Use of 60 Vbeta and 13 Jbeta primers characterized the PCR. Profiled with immunoSEQ multiplex PCR; TCRdb holds only in-frame clones, not every one. This table holds around 27,000 clones. As concerns this clone: The antigen is unknown.

The sequencing input was PBMCs. This TCR was sampled from a man aged 30 to 39 in good health and CMV-seronegative. The genes are TRBV15 and TRBJ2-2; TRBD2 matches at 11 bases. The DNA for the CDR3 is TGTGCCACGACTAGCGGGGAGGAGACCGGGGAGCTGTTTTTT. This sequence encodes CATTSGEETGELFF.